The rows below give T cell receptor beta chains drawn from one sample of a study of T cell responses to AZD1222 COVID-19 vaccine. Method: immunoSEQ multiplex PCR; TCRdb's copy keeps in-frame clones and lacks some. The table records about 130,000 clones, over 90% of them present only once. The starting material was peripheral blood, obtained on day 0 of AZD1222 vaccination. The receptors originated from an adult in good health. CDR3s include the opening cysteine and the closing phenylalanine or tryptophan. D genes are given only for firm matches. Only some rows state a clone size, as once, few, many or a class for expanded clones.

v_gene: TRBV2; d_gene: NA; j_gene: TRBJ2-7; abundance: NA; CDR3nt: TGTGCCAGCAGTGAAACGGGAGTAGTTTACGAGCAGTACTTC; CDR3aa: CASSETGVVYEQYF
v_gene: TRBV5-1; d_gene: NA; j_gene: TRBJ2-3; abundance: once; CDR3nt: TGCGCCAGCAGATGGGACCCCCAGGCCATAGATACGCAGTATTTT; CDR3aa: CASRWDPQAIDTQYF
v_gene: TRBV6-4; d_gene: TRBD2; j_gene: TRBJ2-3; abundance: NA; CDR3nt: TGTGCCAGCAGGACGGGACTAGCGGGAGTGGGAGATACGCAGTATTTT; CDR3aa: CASRTGLAGVGDTQYF
v_gene: TRBV16; d_gene: NA; j_gene: TRBJ2-6; abundance: NA; CDR3nt: TGTGCCAGCAGCCAAGCGGCTGGGGCCAACGTCCTGACTTTC; CDR3aa: CASSQAAGANVLTF
v_gene: TRBV5-5; d_gene: NA; j_gene: TRBJ1-3; abundance: NA; CDR3nt: TGTGCCAGCAGCTTGGTGGGGGGCACGGGAAACACCATATATTTT; CDR3aa: CASSLVGGTGNTIYF
v_gene: TRBV19; d_gene: NA; j_gene: TRBJ2-3; abundance: NA; CDR3nt: TGTGCCAGTAGTCCCATTCGGGAAGCAGATACGCAGTATTTT; CDR3aa: CASSPIREADTQYF
v_gene: TRBV6-5; d_gene: NA; j_gene: TRBJ2-7; abundance: NA; CDR3nt: TGTGCCAGCAGTAACCCCTTAAACAACGAGCAGTACTTC; CDR3aa: CASSNPLNNEQYF
v_gene: TRBV28; d_gene: NA; j_gene: TRBJ1-5; abundance: NA; CDR3nt: TGTGCCAGCAGACCCGGGAGCCGTGATCAGCCCCAGCATTTT; CDR3aa: CASRPGSRDQPQHF
v_gene: TRBV24-1; d_gene: TRBD1; j_gene: TRBJ2-2; abundance: NA; CDR3nt: TGTGCCACCAGTGGGACAGGGGGCCAGCGGGAGAACACCGGGGAGCTGTTTTTT; CDR3aa: CATSGTGGQRENTGELFF
v_gene: TRBV30; d_gene: NA; j_gene: TRBJ1-2; abundance: NA; CDR3nt: TGTGCCTGGAGTTGGGACTATGGCTACACCTTC; CDR3aa: CAWSWDYGYTF
v_gene: TRBV25-1; d_gene: NA; j_gene: TRBJ2-1; abundance: few; CDR3nt: TGTGCCAGCAGTGAACCTTCGGGAGCGGCGCAGTTCTTC; CDR3aa: CASSEPSGAAQFF
v_gene: TRBV5-5; d_gene: TRBD1; j_gene: TRBJ2-7; abundance: NA; CDR3nt: TGTGCCAGCAACCAATTAGGCGGACAGGGCTACGAGCAGTACTTC; CDR3aa: CASNQLGGQGYEQYF
v_gene: TRBV19; d_gene: TRBD1; j_gene: TRBJ1-1; abundance: few; CDR3nt: TGTGCCAGTACCATCGGACAGGCGAACACTGAAGCTTTCTTT; CDR3aa: CASTIGQANTEAFF
v_gene: TRBV11-2; d_gene: NA; j_gene: TRBJ1-3; abundance: NA; CDR3nt: TGTGCCAGCAGCTTCGACAGCTCTGGAAACACCATATATTTT; CDR3aa: CASSFDSSGNTIYF